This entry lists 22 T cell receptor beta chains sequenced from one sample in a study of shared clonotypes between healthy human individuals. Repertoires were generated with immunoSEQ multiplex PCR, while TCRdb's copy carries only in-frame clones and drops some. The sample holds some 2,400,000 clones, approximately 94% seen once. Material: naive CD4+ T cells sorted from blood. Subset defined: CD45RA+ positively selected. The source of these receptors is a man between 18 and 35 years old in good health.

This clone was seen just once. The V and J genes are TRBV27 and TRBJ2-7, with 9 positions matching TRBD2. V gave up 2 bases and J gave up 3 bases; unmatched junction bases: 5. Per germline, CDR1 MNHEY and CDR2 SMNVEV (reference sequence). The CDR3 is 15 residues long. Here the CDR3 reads CASSLMTSGGYEQYF. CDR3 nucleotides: TGTGCCAGCAGTTTAATGACTAGCGGAGGCTACGAGCAGTACTTC.

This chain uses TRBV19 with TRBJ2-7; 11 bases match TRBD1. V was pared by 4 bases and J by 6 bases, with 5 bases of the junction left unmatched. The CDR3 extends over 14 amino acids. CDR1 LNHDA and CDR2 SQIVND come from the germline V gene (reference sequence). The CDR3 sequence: CASSNTGTGGEQYF. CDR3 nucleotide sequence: TGTGCCAGTAGTAATACCGGGACAGGGGGCGAGCAGTACTTC.

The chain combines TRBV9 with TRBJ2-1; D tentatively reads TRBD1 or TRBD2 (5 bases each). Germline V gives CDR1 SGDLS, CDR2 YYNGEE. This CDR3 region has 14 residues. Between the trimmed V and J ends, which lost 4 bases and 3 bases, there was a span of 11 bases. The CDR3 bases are TGTGCCAGCAGCCCGGTTGGGGGCTACAATGAGCAGTTCTTC. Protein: CASSPVGGYNEQFF.

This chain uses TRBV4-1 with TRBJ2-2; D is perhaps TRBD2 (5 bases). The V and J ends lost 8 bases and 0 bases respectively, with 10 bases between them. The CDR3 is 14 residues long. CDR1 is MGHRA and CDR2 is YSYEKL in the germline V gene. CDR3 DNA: TGCGCCAGCCGGGATATCGCGAACACCGGGGAGCTGTTTTTT. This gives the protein CASRDIANTGELFF.

CDR3 region: CASSVDRGVTEAFF. The CDR3 nucleotides are TGTGCCAGCAGCGTCGACAGGGGAGTTACTGAAGCTTTCTTT. The V call is TRBV5-6, the J call TRBJ1-1; 8 bases are a match to TRBD1. The CDR3 spans 14 residues. CDR1 and CDR2 (germline): SGHDT, YYEEEE. V shed 4 bases, J shed 5 bases, and the junction held 7 bases outside the gene matches.

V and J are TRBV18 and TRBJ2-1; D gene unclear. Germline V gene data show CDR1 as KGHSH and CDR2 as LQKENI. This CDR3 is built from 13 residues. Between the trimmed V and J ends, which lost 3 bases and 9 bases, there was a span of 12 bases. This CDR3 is CASSPGIVLEQFF. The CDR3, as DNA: TGTGCCAGCTCACCTGGAATTGTCCTTGAGCAGTTCTTC.

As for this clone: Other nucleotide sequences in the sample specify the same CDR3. The CDR3 sequence: CASSDSGRGQETQYF. CDR3 DNA sequence: TGTGCCAGCAGTGATAGCGGGAGAGGACAAGAGACCCAGTACTTC. The chain joins TRBV25-1 to TRBJ2-5; 9 bases line up with TRBD2. J gave up 2 bases and V 3 bases, and 4 bases lay outside the gene matches. The CDR3 totals 15 residues. Germline CDR1 is MGHDK and CDR2 is SYGVNS.

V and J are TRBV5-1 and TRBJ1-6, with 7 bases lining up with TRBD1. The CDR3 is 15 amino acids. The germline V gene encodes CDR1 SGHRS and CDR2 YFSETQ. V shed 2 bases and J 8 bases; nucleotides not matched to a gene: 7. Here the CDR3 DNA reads TGCGCCAGCAGCTTTGGGGCAGGGGGTTATTCACCCCTCCACTTT. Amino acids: CASSFGAGGYSPLHF.

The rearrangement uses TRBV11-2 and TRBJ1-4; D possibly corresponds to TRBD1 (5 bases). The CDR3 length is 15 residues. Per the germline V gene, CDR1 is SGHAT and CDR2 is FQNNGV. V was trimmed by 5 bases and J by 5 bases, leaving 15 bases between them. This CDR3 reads CASSMGRQTNEKLFF. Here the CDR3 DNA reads TGTGCCAGCAGCATGGGCCGACAGACCAATGAAAAACTGTTTTTT.

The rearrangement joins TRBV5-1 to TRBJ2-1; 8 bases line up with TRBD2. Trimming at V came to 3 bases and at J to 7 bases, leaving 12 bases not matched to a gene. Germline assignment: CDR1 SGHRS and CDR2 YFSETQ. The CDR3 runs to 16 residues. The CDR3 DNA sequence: TGCGCCAGCAGCTCGCAGGTGGCGGGAGGTATGAATGAGCAGTTCTTC. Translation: CASSSQVAGGMNEQFF.

CDR3 nucleotide sequence: TGTGCCAGCAGTTTAGCAGGGGGCGCCTACTATGGCTACACCTTC. Amino acids: CASSLAGGAYYGYTF. The chain has TRBV27 and TRBJ1-2, with 8 bases aligning to TRBD1. CDR1 and CDR2 (germline): MNHEY, SMNVEV (reference sequence). Trimming removed 2 bases from V and 3 bases from J; junction bases left unmatched: 5. This CDR3 contains 15 residues.

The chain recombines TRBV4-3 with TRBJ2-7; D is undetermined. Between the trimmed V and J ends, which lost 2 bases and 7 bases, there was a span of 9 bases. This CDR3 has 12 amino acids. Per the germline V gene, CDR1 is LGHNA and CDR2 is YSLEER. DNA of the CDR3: TGCGCCAGCAGCCAAATACGGAATGAGCAGTACTTC. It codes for CASSQIRNEQYF.

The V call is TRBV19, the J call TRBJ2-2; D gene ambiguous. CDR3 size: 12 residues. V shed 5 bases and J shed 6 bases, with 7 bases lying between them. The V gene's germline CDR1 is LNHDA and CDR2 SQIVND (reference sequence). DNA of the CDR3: TGTGCCAGTAGTCCCCAATCCGGGGAGCTGTTTTTT. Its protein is CASSPQSGELFF.

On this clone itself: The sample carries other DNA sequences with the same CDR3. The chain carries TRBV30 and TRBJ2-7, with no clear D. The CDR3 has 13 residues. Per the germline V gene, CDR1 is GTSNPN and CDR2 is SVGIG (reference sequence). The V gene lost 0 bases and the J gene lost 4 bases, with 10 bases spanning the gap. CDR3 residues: CAWSVQGAYEQYF. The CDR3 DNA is TGTGCCTGGAGTGTACAAGGAGCGTACGAGCAGTACTTC.

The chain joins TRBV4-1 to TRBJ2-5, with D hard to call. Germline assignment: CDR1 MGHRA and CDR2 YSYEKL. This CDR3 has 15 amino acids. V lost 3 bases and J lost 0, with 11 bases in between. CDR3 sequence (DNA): TGCGCCAGCAGCCAGCAGACCTCGTACCAAGAGACCCAGTACTTC. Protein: CASSQQTSYQETQYF.

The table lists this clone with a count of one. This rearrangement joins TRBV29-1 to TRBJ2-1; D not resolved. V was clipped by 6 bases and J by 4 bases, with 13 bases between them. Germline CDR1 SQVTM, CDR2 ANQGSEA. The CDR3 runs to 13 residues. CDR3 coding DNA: TGCAGCGTATCTAACACGGGTTACAATGAGCAGTTCTTC. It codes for CSVSNTGYNEQFF.

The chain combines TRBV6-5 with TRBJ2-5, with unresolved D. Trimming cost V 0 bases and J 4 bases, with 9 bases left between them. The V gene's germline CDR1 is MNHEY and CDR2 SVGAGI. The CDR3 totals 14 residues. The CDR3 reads CASSYSWQRETQYF. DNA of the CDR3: TGTGCCAGCAGTTACTCGTGGCAGAGAGAGACCCAGTACTTC.

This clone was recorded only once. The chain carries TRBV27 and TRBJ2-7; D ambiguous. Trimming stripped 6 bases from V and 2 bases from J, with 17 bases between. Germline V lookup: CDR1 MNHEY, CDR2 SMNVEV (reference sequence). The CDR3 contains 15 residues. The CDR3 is CASSRFPANAYEQYF. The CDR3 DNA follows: TGTGCCAGCAGCCGCTTTCCAGCAAACGCCTACGAGCAGTACTTC.

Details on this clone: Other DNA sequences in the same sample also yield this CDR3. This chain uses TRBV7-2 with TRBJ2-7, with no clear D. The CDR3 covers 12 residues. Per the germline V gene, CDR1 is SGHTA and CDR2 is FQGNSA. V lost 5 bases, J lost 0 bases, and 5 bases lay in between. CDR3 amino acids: CASSTSSYEQYF. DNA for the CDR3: TGTGCCAGCAGCACCTCCTCCTACGAGCAGTACTTC.

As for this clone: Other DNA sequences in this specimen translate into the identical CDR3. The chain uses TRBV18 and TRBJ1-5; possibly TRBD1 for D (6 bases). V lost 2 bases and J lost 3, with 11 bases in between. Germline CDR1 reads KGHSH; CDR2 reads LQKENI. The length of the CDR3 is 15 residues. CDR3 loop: CASSPAGALNQPQHF. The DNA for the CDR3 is TGTGCCAGCTCACCAGCAGGGGCCCTCAATCAGCCCCAGCATTTT.

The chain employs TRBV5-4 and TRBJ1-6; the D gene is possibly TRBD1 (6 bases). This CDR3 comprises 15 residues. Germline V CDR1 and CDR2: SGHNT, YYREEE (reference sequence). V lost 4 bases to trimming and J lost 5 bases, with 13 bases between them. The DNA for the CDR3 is TGTGCCAGCAGCCTCGACAGGAAGAATAATTCACCCCTCCACTTT. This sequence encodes CASSLDRKNNSPLHF.

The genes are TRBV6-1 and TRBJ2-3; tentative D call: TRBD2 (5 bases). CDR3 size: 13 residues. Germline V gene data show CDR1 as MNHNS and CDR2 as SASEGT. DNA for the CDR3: TGTGGATCCTCTAGCCAGCCCCGAGATACGCAGTATTTT. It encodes CGSSSQPRDTQYF.